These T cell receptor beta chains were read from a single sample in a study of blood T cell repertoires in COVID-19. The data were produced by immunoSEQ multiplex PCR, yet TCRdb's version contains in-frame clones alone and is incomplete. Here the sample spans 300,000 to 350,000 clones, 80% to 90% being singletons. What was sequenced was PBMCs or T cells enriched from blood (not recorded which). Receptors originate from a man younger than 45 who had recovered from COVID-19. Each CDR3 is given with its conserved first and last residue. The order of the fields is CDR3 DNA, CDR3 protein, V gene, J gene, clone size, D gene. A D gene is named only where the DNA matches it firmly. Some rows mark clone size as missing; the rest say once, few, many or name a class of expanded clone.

DNA: TGTGCCAGCAGCTTAGGGACTAGCGGGGTTAAGACCCAGTACTTC; CDR3: CASSLGTSGVKTQYF; V: TRBV7-8; J: TRBJ2-5; size: .; D: TRBD2
DNA: TGTGCCAGCAGCCCCACCTCCCGTTGGGACAGACAAGAGACCCAGTACTTC; CDR3: CASSPTSRWDRQETQYF; V: TRBV7-9; J: TRBJ2-5; size: .; D: TRBD1
DNA: TGTGCCAGCAGAACGACAGGGACTTATGGCTACACCTTC; CDR3: CASRTTGTYGYTF; V: TRBV28; J: TRBJ1-2; size: .; D: TRBD1
DNA: TGCGCCAGCAGCCAGTCGGGACGGACAGGGCCTGGAAACACCATATATTTT; CDR3: CASSQSGRTGPGNTIYF; V: TRBV4-1; J: TRBJ1-3; size: .; D: TRBD1
DNA: TGTGCCAGCAGTTTTCGGGGTTATGGGGATCAGCCCCAGCATTTT; CDR3: CASSFRGYGDQPQHF; V: TRBV28; J: TRBJ1-5; size: .; D: .
DNA: TGTGCCAGCGCCACTAGCGGGGAAACAGATACGCAGTATTTT; CDR3: CASATSGETDTQYF; V: TRBV7-7; J: TRBJ2-3; size: .; D: TRBD2
DNA: TGCGCCAGCAGCCAAGAGGGAGGCGAGCAGTACTTC; CDR3: CASSQEGGEQYF; V: TRBV4-1; J: TRBJ2-7; size: .; D: .
DNA: TGTGCCAGCTCACCAGGACTAGCGGGGGTAGAGACCCAGTACTTC; CDR3: CASSPGLAGVETQYF; V: TRBV18; J: TRBJ2-5; size: .; D: TRBD2
DNA: TGTGCCAGCAACTCGAATGCGGGGGGGTTCTACAATGAGCAGTTCTTC; CDR3: CASNSNAGGFYNEQFF; V: TRBV25-1; J: TRBJ2-1; size: few; D: TRBD2
DNA: TGCGCCAGCAGCCCTGCGCTAGCGGCGGGGTACGAGCAGTACTTC; CDR3: CASSPALAAGYEQYF; V: TRBV4-1; J: TRBJ2-7; size: .; D: TRBD2
DNA: TGCGCCAGCAGCTTGTTACCGGGGGGGCAAGGATCCTACGAGCAGTACTTC; CDR3: CASSLLPGGQGSYEQYF; V: TRBV5-1; J: TRBJ2-7; size: .; D: TRBD2
DNA: TGTGCCAGCAGTTACGTCGGGACAGACTCCTACGAGCAGTACTTC; CDR3: CASSYVGTDSYEQYF; V: TRBV6-5; J: TRBJ2-7; size: once; D: TRBD1
DNA: TGTGCCAGCAGCCAAGACAACTCTGGAAACACCATATATTTT; CDR3: CASSQDNSGNTIYF; V: TRBV3-1/TRBV3-2; J: TRBJ1-3; size: few; D: .
DNA: TGTGCCAGCAGTTACTCGGAGGGCAACAATCAGCCCCAGCATTTT; CDR3: CASSYSEGNNQPQHF; V: TRBV6-6; J: TRBJ1-5; size: .; D: .
DNA: TGTGCCAGCAGTTTAGTACAAGCGAACACCGGGGAGCTGTTTTTT; CDR3: CASSLVQANTGELFF; V: TRBV28; J: TRBJ2-2; size: few; D: .
DNA: TGTGCCAGCAGTTACTGGGGGGGGGCAGATACGCAGTATTTT; CDR3: CASSYWGGADTQYF; V: TRBV6-6; J: TRBJ2-3; size: .; D: TRBD2
DNA: TGCGCCAGCAGCTTGGTCGAGGGTTTAGCCAAAAACATTCAGTACTTC; CDR3: CASSLVEGLAKNIQYF; V: TRBV5-1; J: TRBJ2-4; size: .; D: .
DNA: TGTGCCAGCTCACCACAAATGTCGGGATCCTCTGGGGCCAACGTCCTGACTTTC; CDR3: CASSPQMSGSSGANVLTF; V: TRBV18; J: TRBJ2-6; size: .; D: .
DNA: TGTGCCAGCAGTTACAGGGGTACCTACAATGAGCAGTTCTTC; CDR3: CASSYRGTYNEQFF; V: TRBV28; J: TRBJ2-1; size: .; D: TRBD1
DNA: TGTGCCAGCAGTCCTCGGGAGAGGGTGATCGATTACGGTGAGCAGTTCTTC; CDR3: CASSPRERVIDYGEQFF; V: TRBV28; J: TRBJ2-1; size: .; D: .
DNA: TGTGCCAGCATCGATGCGGGGGGCTCCTACGAGCAGTACTTC; CDR3: CASIDAGGSYEQYF; V: TRBV27; J: TRBJ2-7; size: .; D: TRBD2
DNA: TGTGCCAGTAGTATCTCGCGGGGGGCCTACAATGAGCAGTTCTTC; CDR3: CASSISRGAYNEQFF; V: TRBV19; J: TRBJ2-1; size: .; D: TRBD2
DNA: TGTGCCAGCAGCCAAGGTTTGCAGGGTCAGGGCGAGCAGTACTTC; CDR3: CASSQGLQGQGEQYF; V: TRBV3-1/TRBV3-2; J: TRBJ2-7; size: .; D: .
DNA: TGTGCCAGCAGTATAACACCGGAAAAACTGTTTTTT; CDR3: CASSITPEKLFF; V: TRBV12-3/TRBV12-4; J: TRBJ1-4; size: once; D: .
DNA: TGTGCCAGCAGCACGATTCTTGACAGCTTCAATCAGCCCCAGCATTTT; CDR3: CASSTILDSFNQPQHF; V: TRBV7-9; J: TRBJ1-5; size: once; D: .
DNA: TGTGCCAGCAGCCCTCAGGGGTTCACTGAAGCTTTCTTT; CDR3: CASSPQGFTEAFF; V: TRBV7-3; J: TRBJ1-1; size: .; D: .
DNA: TGTGCCAGCAGTTTCGGCCGGGGGACTGAAGCTTTCTTT; CDR3: CASSFGRGTEAFF; V: TRBV28; J: TRBJ1-1; size: .; D: .
DNA: TGTGCCAGCAGCTTCGCTAGGGGAGAGACCCAGTACTTC; CDR3: CASSFARGETQYF; V: TRBV7-2; J: TRBJ2-5; size: .; D: .
DNA: TGTGCCAGCAGTGCCTACAGGGTCTTGAACACTGAAGCTTTCTTT; CDR3: CASSAYRVLNTEAFF; V: TRBV28; J: TRBJ1-1; size: .; D: .
DNA: TGTGCCAGCAGACGGGTTGACTACGAGCAGTACTTC; CDR3: CASRRVDYEQYF; V: TRBV2; J: TRBJ2-7; size: .; D: .
DNA: TGTGCCAGCAGTTACTGGGGAGATGAGCAGTTCTTC; CDR3: CASSYWGDEQFF; V: TRBV6-5; J: TRBJ2-1; size: .; D: .
DNA: TGTGCCAGCAGAAACTTTGGCAGGGGAAATGAAAAACTGTTTTTT; CDR3: CASRNFGRGNEKLFF; V: TRBV11-2; J: TRBJ1-4; size: .; D: .
DNA: TGTGCCAGCAGCAAAGGTCAGGGGCCAGGTGGCTACACCTTC; CDR3: CASSKGQGPGGYTF; V: TRBV21-1; J: TRBJ1-2; size: .; D: .
DNA: TGTGCCAGCAGCCAAACCGGGACAGCCTCTGGAAACACCATATATTTT; CDR3: CASSQTGTASGNTIYF; V: TRBV3-1/TRBV3-2; J: TRBJ1-3; size: once; D: TRBD1
DNA: TGTGCCAGCACATTAGCCGGGGAGCTGTTTTTT; CDR3: CASTLAGELFF; V: TRBV12-3/TRBV12-4; J: TRBJ2-2; size: .; D: .
DNA: TGTGCCAGCAGCTTCTGGGCAGGGGGCCCCTCTGGGGCCAACGTCCTGACTTTC; CDR3: CASSFWAGGPSGANVLTF; V: TRBV5-6; J: TRBJ2-6; size: .; D: TRBD1
DNA: TGTGCCAGCAGTTCACCGGGACTAGCTCACGAGCAGTACTTC; CDR3: CASSSPGLAHEQYF; V: TRBV28; J: TRBJ2-7; size: .; D: TRBD2
DNA: TGTGCCAGTACTAGGACAGGGAACACTGAAGCTTTCTTT; CDR3: CASTRTGNTEAFF; V: TRBV19; J: TRBJ1-1; size: .; D: TRBD1
DNA: TGTGCCAGCAGTGGCCTAGCGGGGGGGGGTAGCTCCTACAATGAGCAGTTCTTC; CDR3: CASSGLAGGGSSYNEQFF; V: TRBV6-1; J: TRBJ2-1; size: .; D: TRBD2
DNA: TGTGCCAGCAGTGACACAGGGGGGAGCTCTGGAAACACCATATATTTT; CDR3: CASSDTGGSSGNTIYF; V: TRBV28; J: TRBJ1-3; size: .; D: TRBD1
DNA: TGTGCCAGCAGCCAAACGGGGGGGCATGGAGATACGCAGTATTTT; CDR3: CASSQTGGHGDTQYF; V: TRBV4-2; J: TRBJ2-3; size: .; D: TRBD2
DNA: TGTGCCAGCAGTCCCGCAGGGAGGACTGAAGCTTTCTTT; CDR3: CASSPAGRTEAFF; V: TRBV27; J: TRBJ1-1; size: .; D: .
DNA: TGTGCCAGCAGCCAAAGTTACTCCCGATTTGAAAAACTGTTTTTT; CDR3: CASSQSYSRFEKLFF; V: TRBV3-1/TRBV3-2; J: TRBJ1-4; size: .; D: .
DNA: TGTGCCAGCTCATCAACGGCTAGCTCCTATAATTCACCCCTCCACTTT; CDR3: CASSSTASSYNSPLHF; V: TRBV18; J: TRBJ1-6; size: .; D: .